These 9 T cell receptor beta chains share one sample of origin, sequenced in a study of T cell clonotyping in hematopoietic cell transplantation. The table came from immunoSEQ multiplex PCR; TCRdb's copy has only in-frame clones and leaves some out. This table has 6,000 to 6,500 clones, 32% appearing once. The sequencing here drew on peripheral blood mononuclear cells, taken 30 days after allogeneic stem cell transplant. The source of these receptors is a female patient aged 50-59 years who had an allogeneic stem cell transplant from an unrelated donor, so the T cells may come from the graft donor. Some clones in this sample may be carry-over from other donors' samples.

This chain links TRBV6-5 with TRBJ2-5; 9 nucleotides align to TRBD2. The DNA matches TRBJ2-7 better at its end, which makes the J call doubtful. The CDR3 covers 15 residues. From germline, CDR1 is MNHEY and CDR2 SVGAGI. CDR3 bases: TGTGCCAGCAGTGCAACTAGCGGGTGGTTATACGAGCAGTACTTC. It yields the protein CASSATSGWLYEQYF.

The chain couples TRBV2 to TRBJ1-2, with TRBD1 identical over 8 bases. Germline trimming cut 1 base from V and 6 bases from J; bases unmatched to any gene: 7. Germline CDR1 and CDR2: SNHLY and FYNNEI. The CDR3 consists of 15 residues. The CDR3 nucleotides are TGTGCCAGCAGTGAAGTCTTGAGACAGGGGAATGGCTACACCTTC. This encodes CASSEVLRQGNGYTF.

The chain recombines TRBV30 with TRBJ2-2; TRBD2 is a possible D gene (5 bases). V shed 1 base and J shed 1 base, with 10 bases lying between them. CDR3 length equals 15 residues. Germline values: CDR1 GTSNPN, CDR2 SVGIG (reference sequence). DNA of the CDR3: TGTGCCTGGAGTGGAGCGGCCTTGAACACCGGGGAGCTGTTTTTT. It is translated as CAWSGAALNTGELFF.

This clone was seen a handful of times. The rearrangement links TRBV27 to TRBJ1-2; TRBD1 is a possible D gene (5 bases). In germline, CDR1 is MNHEY, CDR2 SMNVEV (reference sequence). V shed 0 bases and J shed 4 bases, with 18 bases lying between them. The CDR3 runs to 17 residues. CDR3 loop: CASSLSPAQTASYGYTF. The CDR3 DNA reads as TGTGCCAGCAGTTTATCCCCCGCCCAGACAGCGTCCTATGGCTACACCTTC.

This clone showed up just a few times. The chain joins TRBV30 to TRBJ1-4, with 7 bases identical to TRBD1. The CDR3 length is 16 residues. Germline V CDR1 and CDR2: GTSNPN, SVGIG (reference sequence). Trimming at V came to 0 bases and at J to 0 bases, leaving 4 bases not matched to a gene. The CDR3, as DNA: TGTGCCTGGAGTGTAGGGACAGTTGCAACTAATGAAAAACTGTTTTTT. Encoded protein: CAWSVGTVATNEKLFF. Full variable domain (rest looked up from reference TRBV30 and TRBJ1-4): SQTIHQWPATLVQPVGSPLSLECTVEGTSNPNLYWYRQAAGRGLQLLFYSVGIGQISSEVPQNLSASRPQDRQFILSSKKLLLSDSGFYLCAWSVGTVATNEKLFFGSGTQLSVL.

The V and J genes are TRBV5-6 and TRBJ2-2; 12 bases are shared with TRBD2. Trimming at V came to 6 bases and at J to 6 bases, leaving 6 bases not matched to a gene. The CDR3 sequence is 15 residues long. Germline values: CDR1 SGHDT, CDR2 YYEEEE. This chain's CDR3 is CASTSSGGAAGELFF. The DNA of the CDR3 is TGTGCCAGCACCTCTAGCGGGGGGGCCGCCGGGGAGCTGTTTTTT.

The chain couples TRBV30 to TRBJ1-1, with a tentative D call TRBD1 (5 bases). Germline CDR1 and CDR2: GTSNPN and SVGIG (reference sequence). V gave up 6 bases and J gave up 5 bases, with 16 bases separating them. This CDR3 region has 13 residues. CDR3 sequence: CACGAGGLTEAFF. The DNA of the CDR3 is TGTGCCTGTGGTGCGGGGGGTCTGACTGAAGCTTTCTTT. The entire variable domain, with the rest obtained from reference TRBV30 and TRBJ1-1, is as follows: SQTIHQWPATLVQPVGSPLSLECTVEGTSNPNLYWYRQAAGRGLQLLFYSVGIGQISSEVPQNLSASRPQDRQFILSSKKLLLSDSGFYLCACGAGGLTEAFFGQGTRLTVV.

The chain links TRBV6-1 to TRBJ2-7, with a possible D match to TRBD2 (7 bases). The length of the CDR3 is 16 residues. V was clipped by 3 bases and J by 3 bases, with 18 bases between them. Germline V gene data show CDR1 as MNHNS and CDR2 as SASEGT. The CDR3 spells CASSDLGGGAHYEQYF. CDR3 nucleotides: TGTGCCAGCAGTGATCTAGGTGGGGGGGCACACTACGAGCAGTACTTC.

Relative to its sample, this clone is large. The chain is built from TRBV19 and TRBJ2-5, with D possibly matching TRBD2 (6 bases). V lost 4 bases to trimming and J lost 2 bases, with 8 bases between them. This CDR3 comprises 13 residues. Germline V CDR1 and CDR2: LNHDA, SQIVND (reference sequence). CDR3 loop: CASSRDFQETQYF. The CDR3, as DNA: TGTGCCAGTAGTAGGGACTTTCAAGAGACCCAGTACTTC.